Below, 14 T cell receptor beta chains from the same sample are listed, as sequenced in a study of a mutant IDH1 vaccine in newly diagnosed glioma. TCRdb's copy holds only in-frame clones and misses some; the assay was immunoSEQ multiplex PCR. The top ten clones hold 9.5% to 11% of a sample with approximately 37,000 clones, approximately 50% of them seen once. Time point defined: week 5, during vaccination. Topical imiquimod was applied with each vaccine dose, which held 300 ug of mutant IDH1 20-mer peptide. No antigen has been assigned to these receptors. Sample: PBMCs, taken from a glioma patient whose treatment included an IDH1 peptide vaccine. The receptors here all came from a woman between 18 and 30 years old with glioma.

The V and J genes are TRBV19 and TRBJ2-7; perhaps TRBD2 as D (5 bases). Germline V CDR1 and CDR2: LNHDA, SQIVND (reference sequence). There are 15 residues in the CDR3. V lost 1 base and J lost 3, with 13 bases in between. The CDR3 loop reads CASSIAPGLNYEQYF. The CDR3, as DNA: TGTGCCAGTAGTATAGCCCCGGGATTAAACTACGAGCAGTACTTC.

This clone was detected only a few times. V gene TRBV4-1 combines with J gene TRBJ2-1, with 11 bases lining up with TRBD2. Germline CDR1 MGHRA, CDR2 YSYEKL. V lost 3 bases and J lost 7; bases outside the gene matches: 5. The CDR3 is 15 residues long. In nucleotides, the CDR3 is TGCGCCAGCAGCCAGGAAATAGCGGGAGGGAATGAGCAGTTCTTC. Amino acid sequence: CASSQEIAGGNEQFF.

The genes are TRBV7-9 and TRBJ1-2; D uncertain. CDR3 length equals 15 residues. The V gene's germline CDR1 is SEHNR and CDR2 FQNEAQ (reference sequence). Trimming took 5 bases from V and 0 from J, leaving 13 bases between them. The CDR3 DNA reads TGTGCCAGCAGCCCCCCGGCGTCAGCTAACTATGGCTACACCTTC. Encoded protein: CASSPPASANYGYTF. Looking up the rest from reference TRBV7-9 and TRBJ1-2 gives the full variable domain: DTGVSQNPRHKITKRGQNVTFRCDPISEHNRLYWYRQTLGQGPEFLTYFQNEAQLEKSRLLSDRFSAERPKGSFSTLEIQRTEQGDSAMYLCASSPPASANYGYTFGSGTRLTVV.

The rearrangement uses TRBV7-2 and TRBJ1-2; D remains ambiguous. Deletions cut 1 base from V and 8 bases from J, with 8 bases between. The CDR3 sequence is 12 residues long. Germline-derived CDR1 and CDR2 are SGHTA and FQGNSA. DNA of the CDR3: TGTGCCAGCAGCTTAGTTGAGAGGGGCTACACCTTC. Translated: CASSLVERGYTF.

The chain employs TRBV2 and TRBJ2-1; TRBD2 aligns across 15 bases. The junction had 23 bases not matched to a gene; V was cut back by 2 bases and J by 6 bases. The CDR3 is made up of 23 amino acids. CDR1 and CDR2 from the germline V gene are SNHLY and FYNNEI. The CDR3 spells CASSESGLAGGTTRAKSINEQFF. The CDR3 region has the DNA TGTGCCAGCAGTGAATCTGGACTAGCGGGGGGGACGACGAGGGCGAAATCGATCAATGAGCAGTTCTTC. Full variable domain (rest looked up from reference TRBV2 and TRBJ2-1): EPEVTQTPSHQVTQMGQEVILRCVPISNHLYFYWYRQILGQKVEFLVSFYNNEISEKSEIFDDQFSVERPDGSNFTLKIRSTKLEDSAMYFCASSESGLAGGTTRAKSINEQFFGPGTRLTVL.

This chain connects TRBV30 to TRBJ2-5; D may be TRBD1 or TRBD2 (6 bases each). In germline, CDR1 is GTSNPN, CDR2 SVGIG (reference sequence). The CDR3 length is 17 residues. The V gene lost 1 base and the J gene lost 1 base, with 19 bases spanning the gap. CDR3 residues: CAWSEEVGGLLQETQYF. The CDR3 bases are TGTGCCTGGAGTGAGGAGGTGGGGGGCCTTCTCCAAGAGACCCAGTACTTC.

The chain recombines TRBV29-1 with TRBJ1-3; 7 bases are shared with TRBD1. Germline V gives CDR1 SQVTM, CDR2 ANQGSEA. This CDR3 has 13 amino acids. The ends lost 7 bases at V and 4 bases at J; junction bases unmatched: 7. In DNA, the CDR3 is TGCAGCGGACGGGGACAGAGAGGAAACACCATATATTTT. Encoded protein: CSGRGQRGNTIYF.

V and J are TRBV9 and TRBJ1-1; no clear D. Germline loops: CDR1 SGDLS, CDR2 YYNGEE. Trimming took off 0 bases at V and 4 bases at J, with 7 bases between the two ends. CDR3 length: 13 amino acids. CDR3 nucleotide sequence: TGTGCCAGCAGCGTAGGTACAGCCACTGAAGCTTTCTTT. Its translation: CASSVGTATEAFF.

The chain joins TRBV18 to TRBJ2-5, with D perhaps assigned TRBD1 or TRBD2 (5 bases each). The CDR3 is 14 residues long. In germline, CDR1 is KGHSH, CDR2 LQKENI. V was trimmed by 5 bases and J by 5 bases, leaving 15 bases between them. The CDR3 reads CASSIGTAQETQYF. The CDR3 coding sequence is TGTGCCAGCTCAATCGGGACCGCGCAGGAGACCCAGTACTTC.

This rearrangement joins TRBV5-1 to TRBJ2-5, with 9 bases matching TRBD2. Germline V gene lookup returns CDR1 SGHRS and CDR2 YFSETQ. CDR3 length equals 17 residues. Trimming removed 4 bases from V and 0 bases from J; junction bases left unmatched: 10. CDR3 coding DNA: TGCGCCAGCAGCCCGGGACTAGCTGTAGGGTACCAAGAGACCCAGTACTTC. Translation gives CASSPGLAVGYQETQYF.

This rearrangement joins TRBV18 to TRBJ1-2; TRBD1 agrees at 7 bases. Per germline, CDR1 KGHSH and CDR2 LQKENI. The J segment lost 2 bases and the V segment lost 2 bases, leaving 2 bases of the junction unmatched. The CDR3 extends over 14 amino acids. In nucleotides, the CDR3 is TGTGCCAGCTCACCAAGGGACAGAAACTATGGCTACACCTTC. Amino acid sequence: CASSPRDRNYGYTF.

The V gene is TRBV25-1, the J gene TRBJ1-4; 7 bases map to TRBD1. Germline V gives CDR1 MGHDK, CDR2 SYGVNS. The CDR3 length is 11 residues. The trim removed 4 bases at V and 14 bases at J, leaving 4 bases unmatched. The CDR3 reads CASSGGQWLFF. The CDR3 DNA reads TGTGCCAGCAGTGGGGGACAGTGGCTGTTTTTT.

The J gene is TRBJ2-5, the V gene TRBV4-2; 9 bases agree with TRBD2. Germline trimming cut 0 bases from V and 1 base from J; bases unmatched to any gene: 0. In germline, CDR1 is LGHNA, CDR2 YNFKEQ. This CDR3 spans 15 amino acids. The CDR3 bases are TGTGCCAGCAGCCAAGAGCGGGGGGGCCAAGAGACCCAGTACTTC. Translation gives CASSQERGGQETQYF.

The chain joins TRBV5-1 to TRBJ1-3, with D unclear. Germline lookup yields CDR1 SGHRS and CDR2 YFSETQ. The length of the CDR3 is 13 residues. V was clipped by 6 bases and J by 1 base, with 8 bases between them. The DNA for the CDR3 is TGCGCCAGCACTCCCGGTTCTGGAAACACCATATATTTT. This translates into CASTPGSGNTIYF.